This T cell receptor (beta chain) was found in a study of CXCR3-negative and CXCR3-positive naive CD8 T cells. Per the germline V gene, CDR1 is MNHNY and CDR2 is SVGAGI (reference sequence). There are 15 residues in the CDR3. On this clonotype: The target antigen is unknown.

Study-wide points: Comparison of naive cells showed more hydrophobic TRB CDR3s in CXCR3-positive than in CXCR3-negative naive cells. Comparison of naive subsets found surface CD5 to be comparable, and TCR strength was inferred on the basis of TRB CDR3 properties. Naive cells used TRBV-TRBJ genes in much the same way whether CXCR3-negative or CXCR3-positive; memory cells did not. In both naive subsets diversity was comparably high, whereas memory CD8+ cells showed much lower diversity.

UMI-labeled 5' RACE TRB cDNA libraries were prepared from the cells. TCRdb reanalyzed the 5' RACE reads and collapses them to one entry per CDR3 protein, without DNA. Its listing shows about 92,000 distinct CDR3 sequences. The source of this sequence is a human donor in good health. Some clones in this sample may be carry-over from other donors' samples. Sequencing was done on a sample of naive CXCR3+ CD8+ T cells from blood. Described subset: CD45RO-CCR7+CD27+CD95- naive CD8+ T cells expressing CXCR3 (TNR3+). The genes are TRBV6-6 and TRBJ1-6; the TCRdb D gene call, TRBD1, has no DNA to confirm it. The chain's CDR3 is CASSYTGQGNSPLHF.